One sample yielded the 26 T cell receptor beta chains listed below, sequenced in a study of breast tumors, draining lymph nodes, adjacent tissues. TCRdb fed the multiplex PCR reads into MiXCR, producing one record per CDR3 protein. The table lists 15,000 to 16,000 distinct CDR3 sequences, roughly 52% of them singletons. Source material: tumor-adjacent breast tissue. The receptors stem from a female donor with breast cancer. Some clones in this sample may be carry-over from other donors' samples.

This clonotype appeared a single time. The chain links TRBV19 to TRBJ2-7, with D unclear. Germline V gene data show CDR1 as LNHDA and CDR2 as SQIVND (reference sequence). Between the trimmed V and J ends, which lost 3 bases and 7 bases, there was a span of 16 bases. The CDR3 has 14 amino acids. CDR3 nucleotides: TGTGCCAGTAGTATCAGTAACGGATGGGAAGAGCAGTACTTC. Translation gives CASSISNGWEEQYF.

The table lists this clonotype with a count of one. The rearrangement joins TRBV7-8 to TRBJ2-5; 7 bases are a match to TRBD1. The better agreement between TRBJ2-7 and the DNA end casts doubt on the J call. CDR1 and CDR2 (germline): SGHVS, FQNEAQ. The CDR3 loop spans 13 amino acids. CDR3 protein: CASRPGTAYEQYF. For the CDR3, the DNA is TGTGCCAGCAGACCCGGGACAGCCTACGAGCAGTACTTC.

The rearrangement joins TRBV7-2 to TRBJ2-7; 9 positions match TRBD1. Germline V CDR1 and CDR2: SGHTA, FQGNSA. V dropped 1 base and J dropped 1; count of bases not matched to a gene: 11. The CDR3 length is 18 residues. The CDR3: CASSLVLGQGRGSYEQYF. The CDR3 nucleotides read TGTGCCAGCAGCTTAGTATTGGGACAGGGCAGGGGTTCCTACGAGCAGTACTTC.

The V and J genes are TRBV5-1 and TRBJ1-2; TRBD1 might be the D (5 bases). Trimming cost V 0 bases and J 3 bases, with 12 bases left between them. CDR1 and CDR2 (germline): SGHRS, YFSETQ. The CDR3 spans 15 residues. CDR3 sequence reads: CASSLDSGSHYGYTF. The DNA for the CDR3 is TGCGCCAGCAGCTTGGATTCAGGGTCCCACTATGGCTACACCTTC.

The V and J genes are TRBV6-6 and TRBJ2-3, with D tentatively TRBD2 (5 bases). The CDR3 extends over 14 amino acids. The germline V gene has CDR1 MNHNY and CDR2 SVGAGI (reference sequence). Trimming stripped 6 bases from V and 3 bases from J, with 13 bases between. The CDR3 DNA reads TGTGCCAGCAGAACCGCGCGGGTAACAGATACGCAGTATTTT. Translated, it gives CASRTARVTDTQYF.

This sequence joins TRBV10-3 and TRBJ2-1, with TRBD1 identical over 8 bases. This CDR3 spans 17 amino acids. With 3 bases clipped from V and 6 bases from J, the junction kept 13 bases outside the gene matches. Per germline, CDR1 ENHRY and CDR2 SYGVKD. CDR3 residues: CAISDTLGTGASNEQFF. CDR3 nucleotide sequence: TGTGCCATCAGTGATACATTAGGGACAGGAGCTTCCAATGAGCAGTTCTTC.

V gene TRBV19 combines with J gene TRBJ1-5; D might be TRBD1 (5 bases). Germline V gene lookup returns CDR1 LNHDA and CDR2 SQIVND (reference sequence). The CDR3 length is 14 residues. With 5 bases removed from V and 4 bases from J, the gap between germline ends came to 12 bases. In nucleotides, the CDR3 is TGTGCCAGTAGTGAGGGGATGGCGAATCAGCCCCAGCATTTT. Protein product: CASSEGMANQPQHF.

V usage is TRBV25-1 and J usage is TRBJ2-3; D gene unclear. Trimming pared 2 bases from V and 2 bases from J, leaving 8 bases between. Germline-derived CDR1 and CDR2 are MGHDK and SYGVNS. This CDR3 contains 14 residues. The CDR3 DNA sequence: TGTGCCAGCAGTGAAAAAGGCTTCACAGATACGCAGTATTTT. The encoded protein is CASSEKGFTDTQYF.

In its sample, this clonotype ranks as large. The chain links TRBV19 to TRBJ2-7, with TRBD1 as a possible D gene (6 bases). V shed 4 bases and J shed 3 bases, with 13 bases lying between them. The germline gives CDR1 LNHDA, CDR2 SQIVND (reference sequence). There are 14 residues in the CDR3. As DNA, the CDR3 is TGTGCCAGTAGTACAGGACAGTACAGCTACGAGCAGTACTTC. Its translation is CASSTGQYSYEQYF.

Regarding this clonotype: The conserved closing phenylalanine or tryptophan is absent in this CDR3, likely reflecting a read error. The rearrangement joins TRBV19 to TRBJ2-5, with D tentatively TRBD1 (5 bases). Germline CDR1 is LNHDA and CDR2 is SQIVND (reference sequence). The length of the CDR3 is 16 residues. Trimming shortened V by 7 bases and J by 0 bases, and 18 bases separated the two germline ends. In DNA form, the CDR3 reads TGTGCCAGTAACCAGACGTCGACAGATTACCAAGAGACCCAGTACCCC. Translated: CASNQTSTDYQETQYP.

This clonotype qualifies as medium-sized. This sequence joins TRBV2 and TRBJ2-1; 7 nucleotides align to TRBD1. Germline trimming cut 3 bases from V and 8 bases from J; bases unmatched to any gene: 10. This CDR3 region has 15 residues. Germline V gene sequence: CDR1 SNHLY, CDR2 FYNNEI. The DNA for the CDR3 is TGTGCCAGCAGTGATTTGGGACAGATAACCGATGAGCAGTTCTTC. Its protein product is CASSDLGQITDEQFF.

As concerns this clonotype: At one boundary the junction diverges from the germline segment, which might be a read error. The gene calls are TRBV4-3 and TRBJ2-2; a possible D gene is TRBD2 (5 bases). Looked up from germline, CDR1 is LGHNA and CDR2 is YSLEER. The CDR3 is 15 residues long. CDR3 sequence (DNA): TGCGCCAGCAGCCACGACGGGGTATACACCGGGGAGCTGTGTTTT. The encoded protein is CASSHDGVYTGELCF.

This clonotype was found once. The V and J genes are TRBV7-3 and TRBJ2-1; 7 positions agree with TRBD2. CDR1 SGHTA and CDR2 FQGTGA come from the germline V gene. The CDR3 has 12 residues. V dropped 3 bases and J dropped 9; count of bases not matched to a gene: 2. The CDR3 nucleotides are TGTGCCAGCAGCTTGGGGGGGGGTGAGCAGTTCTTC. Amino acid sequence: CASSLGGGEQFF.

As DNA, the CDR3 is TGTGCCATCAGTGACCCATATCGACTAGCGGGAACACACCGGGAACCTTACGAGCAGTACTTC. It is translated as CAISDPYRLAGTHREPYEQYF. The rearrangement links TRBV10-3 to TRBJ2-7; 11 bases match TRBD2. The V gene's germline CDR1 is ENHRY and CDR2 SYGVKD. The CDR3 is 21 residues long. V shed 3 bases, J shed 4 bases, and the junction held 23 bases outside the gene matches.

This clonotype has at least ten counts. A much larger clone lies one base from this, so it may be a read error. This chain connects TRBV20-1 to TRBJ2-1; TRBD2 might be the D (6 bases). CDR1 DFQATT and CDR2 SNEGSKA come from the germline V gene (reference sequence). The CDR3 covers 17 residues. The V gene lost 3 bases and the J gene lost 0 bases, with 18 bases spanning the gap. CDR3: CSASPSSETSSYNEQFF. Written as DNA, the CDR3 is TGCAGTGCTAGTCCCTCTAGCGAGACCTCCTCCTACAATGAGCAGTTCTTC.

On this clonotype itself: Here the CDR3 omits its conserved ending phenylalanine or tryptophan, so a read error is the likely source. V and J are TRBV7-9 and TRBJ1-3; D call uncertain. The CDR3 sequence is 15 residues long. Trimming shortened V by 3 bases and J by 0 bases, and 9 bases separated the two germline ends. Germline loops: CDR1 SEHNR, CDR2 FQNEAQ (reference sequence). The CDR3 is CASSFDSRSGNTIYS. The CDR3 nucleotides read TGTGCCAGCAGCTTCGACTCGCGCTCTGGAAACACCATATATTCT.

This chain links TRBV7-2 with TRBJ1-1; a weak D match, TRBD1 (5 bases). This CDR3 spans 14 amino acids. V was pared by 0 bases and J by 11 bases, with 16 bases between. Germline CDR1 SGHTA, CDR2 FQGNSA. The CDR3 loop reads CASSLAFGTPGAFF. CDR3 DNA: TGTGCCAGCAGCTTAGCGTTCGGGACCCCAGGGGCTTTCTTT.

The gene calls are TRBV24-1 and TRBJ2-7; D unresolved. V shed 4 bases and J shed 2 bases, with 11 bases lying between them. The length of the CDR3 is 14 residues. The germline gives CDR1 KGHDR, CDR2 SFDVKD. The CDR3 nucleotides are TGTGCCACCAGTGACGGCGGACGACCCTACGAGCAGTACTTC. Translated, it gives CATSDGGRPYEQYF.

This CDR3 is CASSLSGYTDTQFF. CDR3 in DNA: TGTGCCAGCAGCCTATCGGGATACACAGATACGCAGTTCTTC. This sequence joins TRBV11-2 and TRBJ2-1; D is possibly TRBD2 (5 bases). This CDR3 region has 14 residues. V lost 5 bases to trimming and J lost 12 bases, with 20 bases between them. Germline loops: CDR1 SGHAT, CDR2 FQNNGV.

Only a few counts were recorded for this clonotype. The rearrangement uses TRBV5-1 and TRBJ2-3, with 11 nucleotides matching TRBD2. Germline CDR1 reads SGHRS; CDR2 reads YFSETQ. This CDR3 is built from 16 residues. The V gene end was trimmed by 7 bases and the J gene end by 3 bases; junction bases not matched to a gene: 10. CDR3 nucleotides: TGCGCCAGCGCCGGTGGGACTAGCGGTTTAACAGATACGCAGTATTTT. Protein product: CASAGGTSGLTDTQYF.

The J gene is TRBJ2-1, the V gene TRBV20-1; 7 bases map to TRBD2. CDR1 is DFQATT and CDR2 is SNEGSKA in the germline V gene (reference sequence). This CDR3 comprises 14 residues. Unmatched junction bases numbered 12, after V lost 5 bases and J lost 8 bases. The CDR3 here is CSALRLNAGDEQFF. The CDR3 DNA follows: TGCAGTGCTTTAAGACTAAACGCGGGAGATGAGCAGTTCTTC.

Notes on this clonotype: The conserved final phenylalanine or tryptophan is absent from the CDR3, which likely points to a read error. The CDR3 sequence: CASSVDINKNIQYL. The CDR3 bases are TGCGCCAGCAGCGTAGACATAAACAAAAACATTCAGTACCTC. The chain links TRBV9 to TRBJ2-4; D uncertain. From germline, CDR1 is SGDLS and CDR2 YYNGEE. CDR3 length: 14 residues.

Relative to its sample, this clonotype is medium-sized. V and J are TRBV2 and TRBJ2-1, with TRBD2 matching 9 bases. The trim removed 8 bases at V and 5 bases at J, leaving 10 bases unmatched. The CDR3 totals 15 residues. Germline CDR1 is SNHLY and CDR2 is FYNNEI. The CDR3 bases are TGTGCCAGCCGCCAGATTAGCGGGAGAAACAATGAGCAGTTCTTC. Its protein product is CASRQISGRNNEQFF.

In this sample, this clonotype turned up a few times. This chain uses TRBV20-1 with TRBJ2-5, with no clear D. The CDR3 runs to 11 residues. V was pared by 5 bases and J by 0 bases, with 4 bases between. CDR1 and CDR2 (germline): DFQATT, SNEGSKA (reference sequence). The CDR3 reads CSAEHQETQYF. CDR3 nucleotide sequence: TGCAGTGCTGAGCACCAAGAGACCCAGTACTTC.

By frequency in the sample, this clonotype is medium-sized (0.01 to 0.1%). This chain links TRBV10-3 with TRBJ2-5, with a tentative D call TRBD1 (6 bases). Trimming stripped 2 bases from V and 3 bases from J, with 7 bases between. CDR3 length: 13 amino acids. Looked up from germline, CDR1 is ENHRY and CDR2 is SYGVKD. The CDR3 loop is CAISERTEETQYF. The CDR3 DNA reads TGTGCCATCAGTGAGCGGACAGAAGAGACCCAGTACTTC.

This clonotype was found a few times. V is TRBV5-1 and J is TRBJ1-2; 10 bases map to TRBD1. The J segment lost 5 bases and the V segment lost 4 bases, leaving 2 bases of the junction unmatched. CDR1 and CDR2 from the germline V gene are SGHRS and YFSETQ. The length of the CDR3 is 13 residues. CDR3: CASSRGQGYGYTF. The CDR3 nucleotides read TGCGCCAGCAGCCGGGGACAGGGGTATGGCTACACCTTC.